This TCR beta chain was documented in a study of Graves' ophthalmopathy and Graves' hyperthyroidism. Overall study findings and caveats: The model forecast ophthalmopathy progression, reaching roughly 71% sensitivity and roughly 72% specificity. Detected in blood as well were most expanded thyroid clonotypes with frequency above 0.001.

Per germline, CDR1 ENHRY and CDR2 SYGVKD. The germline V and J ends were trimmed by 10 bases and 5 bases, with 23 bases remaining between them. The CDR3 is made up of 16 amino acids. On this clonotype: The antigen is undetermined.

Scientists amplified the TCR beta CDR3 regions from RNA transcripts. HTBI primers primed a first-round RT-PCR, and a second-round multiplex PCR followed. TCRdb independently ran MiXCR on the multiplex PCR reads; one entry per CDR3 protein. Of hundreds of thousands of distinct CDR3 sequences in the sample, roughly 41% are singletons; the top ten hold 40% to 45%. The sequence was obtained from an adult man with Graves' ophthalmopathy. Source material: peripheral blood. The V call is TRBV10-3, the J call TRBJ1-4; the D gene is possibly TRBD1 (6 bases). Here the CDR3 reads CASGYSWGGANEKLFF. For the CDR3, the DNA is TGTGCCAGCGGTTACTCGTGGGGGGGCGCCAATGAAAAACTGTTTTTT.